This T cell receptor (beta chain) was retrieved from a study of T cell repertoires in cytomegalovirus infection. Overall study: Public TCR beta signatures indicated both CMV infection and matching HLA type. Regarding the study as a whole: CMV carriers having the relevant HLA were flagged by cumulative public TCR beta family frequency. CMV-specific HLA-C-restricted TCR beta clonotypes dominated the ex vivo response.

Trimming stripped 4 bases from V and 2 bases from J, with 11 bases between. CDR3 length: 14 residues. This clonotype was seen at least ten times. What it binds is not known. TCRdb used MiXCR to reprocess the reads, holding one entry per CDR3 protein. The sample lists hundreds of thousands of distinct CDR3 sequences, around 10% occurring once. The specimen sequenced was PBMCs. The receptor was isolated from a human donor in good health (CMV status not recorded). Some clones in this sample may be carry-over from other donors' samples. The V call is TRBV12-3 or TRBV12-4, the J call TRBJ1-2; D is ambiguous. CDR3 bases: TGTGCCAGCAGTTCATCTAATCTCAACTATGGCTACACCTTC. Protein sequence: CASSSSNLNYGYTF.